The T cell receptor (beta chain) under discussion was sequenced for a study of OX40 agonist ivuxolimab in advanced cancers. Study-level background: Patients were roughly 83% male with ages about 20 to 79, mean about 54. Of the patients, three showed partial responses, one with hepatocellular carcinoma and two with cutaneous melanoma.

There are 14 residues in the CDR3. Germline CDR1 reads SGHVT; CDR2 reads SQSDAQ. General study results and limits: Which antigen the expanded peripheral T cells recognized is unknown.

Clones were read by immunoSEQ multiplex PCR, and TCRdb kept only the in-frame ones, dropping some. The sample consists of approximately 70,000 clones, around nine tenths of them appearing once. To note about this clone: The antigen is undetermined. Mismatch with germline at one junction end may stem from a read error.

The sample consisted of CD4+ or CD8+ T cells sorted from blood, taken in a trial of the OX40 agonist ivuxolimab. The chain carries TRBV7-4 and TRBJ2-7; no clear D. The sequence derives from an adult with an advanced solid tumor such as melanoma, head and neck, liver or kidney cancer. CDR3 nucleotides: TGTGCCAGCAGCTTAGGCGACACCTCCTACAAGCAGTACTTC. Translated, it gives CASSLGDTSYKQYF. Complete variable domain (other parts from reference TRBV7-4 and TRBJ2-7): GAGVSQSPRYKVAKRGRDVALRCDSISGHVTLYWYRQTLGQGSEVLTYSQSDAQRDKSGRPSGRFSAERPERSVSTLKIQRTEQGDSAVYLCASSLGDTSYKQYFGPGTRLTVT.